A single sample is the source of the 27 T cell receptor beta chains below, sequenced in a study of T-cell reconstitution after alpha-beta-depleted transplantation in children. Unique molecular identifiers tagged the TCRbeta library. MiXCR, run by TCRdb on the PCR reads, gives a single entry per CDR3 protein. The sample gives 600,000 to 700,000 distinct CDR3 sequences, about 15% of which show up once; 1.1% is in the top ten. Sequencing was performed on PBMCs from the stem cell graft donor, taken from the stem cell graft. The receptors were sampled from a human donor who donated a stem cell graft to a child with acute myeloid leukemia.

This clonotype appeared many times. V gene TRBV29-1 combines with J gene TRBJ1-4; no clear D. Germline CDR1 is SQVTM and CDR2 is ANQGSEA. The V end was cut by 7 bases, the J end by 8 bases, with 20 bases between. The length of the CDR3 is 14 residues. The CDR3, as DNA: TGCAGCGCCGCGGTAAATAATGGGCTGGAAAAACTGTTTTTT. Its translation is CSAAVNNGLEKLFF.

The V call is TRBV20-1, the J call TRBJ2-1; 8 positions agree with TRBD2. The CDR3 covers 17 residues. Germline V gives CDR1 DFQATT, CDR2 SNEGSKA (reference sequence). V shed 2 bases and J 0 bases; nucleotides not matched to a gene: 9. The CDR3 spells CSARRRGAESSYNEQFF. The CDR3 DNA is TGCAGTGCTAGAAGGCGGGGGGCCGAAAGCTCCTACAATGAGCAGTTCTTC.

The V and J genes are TRBV7-9 and TRBJ2-7; no firm D call. This CDR3 comprises 14 residues. The germline CDR1 and CDR2 sequences are SEHNR and FQNEAQ (reference sequence). V shed 2 bases and J shed 1 base, with 9 bases lying between them. The CDR3 coding sequence is TGTGCCAGCAGCTTATTAAGAGATTCCTACGAGCAGTACTTC. Its translation: CASSLLRDSYEQYF.

This clonotype was seen more than once but under ten times. The chain is built from TRBV12-3 or TRBV12-4 and TRBJ1-3; D remains unclear. This CDR3 contains 15 residues. V lost 3 bases to trimming and J lost 4 bases, with 13 bases between them. The CDR3 DNA is TGTGCCAGCAGTTTTGCGGCAGCAGGAGGAAACACCATATATTTT. Protein sequence: CASSFAAAGGNTIYF.

Many counts were recorded for this clonotype. This chain uses TRBV7-2 with TRBJ2-3; no definite D call. V was pared by 1 base and J by 4 bases, with 9 bases between. CDR1 is SGHTA and CDR2 is FQGNSA in the germline V gene. The CDR3 sequence is 14 residues long. This chain's CDR3 is CASSLDPSPDTQYF. The CDR3 DNA sequence: TGTGCCAGCAGCTTAGACCCCTCACCAGATACGCAGTATTTT.

Worth noting for this clonotype: This may stem from a read error, because a much larger clone lies one nucleotide away. V is TRBV10-3 and J is TRBJ2-7, with 7 bases that match TRBD1. Germline-derived CDR1 and CDR2 are ENHRY and SYGVKD. Germline trimming cut 2 bases from V and 4 bases from J; bases unmatched to any gene: 2. The CDR3 is made up of 13 amino acids. The CDR3 sequence is CAISELRGYEQYV. DNA for the CDR3: TGTGCCATCAGTGAGCTCAGGGGGTACGAGCAGTACGTC.

The chain joins TRBV11-1 to TRBJ2-3, with D possibly matching TRBD2 (5 bases). CDR3 length equals 16 residues. Trimming left V 5 bases short and J 2 bases short, with 17 bases between. The germline CDR1 and CDR2 sequences are SGHAT and FQDESV (reference sequence). The CDR3: CASSPGLLTNTDTQYF. Written as DNA, the CDR3 is TGTGCCAGCAGCCCTGGACTGCTCACAAACACAGATACGCAGTATTTT.

This clonotype was seen a handful of times. The gene calls are TRBV7-6 and TRBJ2-1, with a weak D call TRBD2 (6 bases). Between the trimmed V and J ends, which lost 5 bases and 8 bases, there was a span of 19 bases. The germline CDR1 and CDR2 sequences are SGHVS and FNYEAQ. This CDR3 has 15 amino acids. CDR3 coding DNA: TGTGCCAGCAGCCCGACGTGGAGGGTAGGGGATGAGCAGTTCTTC. The encoded protein is CASSPTWRVGDEQFF.

This clonotype was counted ten times or more. The rearrangement uses TRBV7-2 and TRBJ2-7, with unresolved D. The V gene lost 7 bases and the J gene lost 2 bases, with 15 bases spanning the gap. The germline gives CDR1 SGHTA, CDR2 FQGNSA. The CDR3 spans 14 residues. DNA for the CDR3: TGTGCCAGCACCCCGGGCCGGGTCCCCTACGAGCAGTACTTC. Encoded protein: CASTPGRVPYEQYF.

The table lists this clonotype with a few counts. The chain couples TRBV15 to TRBJ2-1; 7 bases line up with TRBD1. Germline assignment: CDR1 LNHNV and CDR2 YYDKDF (reference sequence). Trimming at V came to 5 bases and at J to 9 bases, leaving 10 bases not matched to a gene. CDR3 length equals 14 residues. The chain's CDR3 is CATSVYRGRGEQFF. CDR3 nucleotides: TGTGCCACCAGCGTCTACAGGGGCCGGGGTGAGCAGTTCTTC. Filled out from reference TRBV15 and TRBJ2-1, the complete variable domain reads DAMVIQNPRYQVTQFGKPVTLSCSQTLNHNVMYWYQQKSSQAPKLLFHYYDKDFNNEADTPDNFQSRRPNTSFCFLDIRSPGLGDTAMYLCATSVYRGRGEQFFGPGTRLTVL.

This clonotype was counted ten times or more. V and J are TRBV12-3 or TRBV12-4 and TRBJ2-4; D is perhaps TRBD1 (5 bases). The CDR3 extends over 17 amino acids. V lost 8 bases to trimming and J lost 0 bases, with 20 bases between them. As DNA, the CDR3 is TGTGCCAGCGTCGCCAGCATGGGGCGGCTAGCCAAAAACATTCAGTACTTC. Translating gives CASVASMGRLAKNIQYF.

This clonotype was picked up many times. The chain couples TRBV6-1 to TRBJ1-3; D remains unclear. The CDR3 contains 16 residues. Trimming stripped 6 bases from V and 0 bases from J, with 15 bases between. Germline V gene data show CDR1 as MNHNS and CDR2 as SASEGT. CDR3 amino acids: CASRQYVPSSGNTIYF. DNA of the CDR3: TGTGCCAGCAGGCAGTATGTACCTAGCTCTGGAAACACCATATATTTT.

This chain joins TRBV4-2 and TRBJ2-2; TRBD1 might be the D (6 bases). Trimming took 8 bases from V and 7 from J, leaving 17 bases between them. CDR1 LGHNA and CDR2 YNFKEQ come from the germline V gene. This CDR3 has 14 amino acids. Here the CDR3 reads CASGPGQTFGELFF. CDR3 coding DNA: TGTGCCAGCGGCCCCGGACAGACCTTCGGGGAGCTGTTTTTT.

This clonotype was recorded at least ten times. V gene TRBV20-1 combines with J gene TRBJ1-6; unclear D gene. Per germline, CDR1 DFQATT and CDR2 SNEGSKA (reference sequence). The CDR3 is 15 residues long. Trimming removed 3 bases at V and 7 bases at J, with 16 bases between. CDR3 in amino acids: CSASVGSFGNSPLHF. CDR3 sequence (DNA): TGCAGTGCTAGTGTTGGCAGCTTCGGGAATTCACCCCTCCACTTT.

This clonotype appeared many times. The chain joins TRBV12-3 or TRBV12-4 to TRBJ1-3; 8 bases are shared with TRBD1. V shed 6 bases, J shed 2 bases, and the junction held 12 bases outside the gene matches. The CDR3 length is 17 residues. CDR3 region: CASSPYSVTGAGNTIYF. In DNA, the CDR3 is TGTGCCAGCAGCCCATACTCGGTGACAGGGGCTGGAAACACCATATATTTT.

This clonotype was counted between two and nine times. The chain couples TRBV6-2 or TRBV6-3 to TRBJ2-7, with D perhaps being TRBD1 or TRBD2 (5 bases each). V was trimmed by 2 bases and J by 7 bases, leaving 12 bases between them. Germline V gives CDR1 MNHEY, CDR2 SVGEGT. The CDR3 consists of 13 residues. CDR3 amino acids: CASSYRDGWEQYV. CDR3 bases: TGTGCCAGCAGTTACCGGGACGGATGGGAGCAGTACGTC.

This clonotype was found a few times. The chain employs TRBV24-1 and TRBJ2-1; maybe TRBD2 (6 bases). This CDR3 spans 14 amino acids. Per germline, CDR1 KGHDR and CDR2 SFDVKD. Trimming left V 10 bases short and J 6 bases short, with 18 bases between. The CDR3 loop reads CATAWGSGANEQFF. As DNA, the CDR3 is TGTGCCACTGCGTGGGGTAGCGGAGCCAATGAGCAGTTCTTC.

The chain couples TRBV7-9 to TRBJ2-3, with a weak D call TRBD1 (6 bases). The V gene's germline CDR1 is SEHNR and CDR2 FQNEAQ (reference sequence). The CDR3 extends over 16 amino acids. V lost 7 bases, J lost 0 bases, and 17 bases lay in between. DNA of the CDR3: TGTGCCAGCATCCGGGGATCAGGGGAAAGCACAGATACGCAGTATTTT. Residues: CASIRGSGESTDTQYF.

The chain employs TRBV5-1 and TRBJ2-3; 8 positions agree with TRBD2. The CDR3 runs to 15 residues. Looked up from germline, CDR1 is SGHRS and CDR2 is YFSETQ. V gave up 4 bases and J gave up 3 bases; unmatched junction bases: 7. DNA for the CDR3: TGCGCCAGCAGCGTTGTAGGCGGGGGGACAGATACGCAGTATTTT. Its protein product is CASSVVGGGTDTQYF.

The V gene is TRBV7-3, the J gene TRBJ1-1, with D possibly TRBD1 on 6 matching bases. The CDR3 runs to 13 residues. Trimming removed 3 bases at V and 3 bases at J, with 8 bases between. Germline loops: CDR1 SGHTA, CDR2 FQGTGA. DNA for the CDR3: TGTGCCAGCAGCTTCGGGGGCTACACTGAAGCTTTCTTT. This translates into CASSFGGYTEAFF.

The rearrangement joins TRBV12-3 or TRBV12-4 to TRBJ2-2; perhaps TRBD1 as D (6 bases). Between the trimmed V and J ends, which lost 1 base and 7 bases, there was a span of 10 bases. This CDR3 region has 14 residues. The CDR3 region is CASSLGQGLGELFF. The CDR3 DNA reads TGTGCCAGCAGTTTAGGGCAGGGGCTCGGGGAGCTGTTTTTT.

This clonotype has ten or more counts. The J gene is TRBJ2-1, the V gene TRBV29-1; tentative D call: TRBD2 (5 bases). V was pared by 5 bases and J by 8 bases, with 16 bases between. The CDR3 length is 13 residues. Per the germline V gene, CDR1 is SQVTM and CDR2 is ANQGSEA. The CDR3 is CSVRQVEGYEQFF. Here the CDR3 DNA reads TGCAGCGTTCGGCAAGTTGAGGGTTATGAGCAGTTCTTC.

This clonotype was picked up a small number of times. The J gene is TRBJ2-3, the V gene TRBV20-1; 9 nucleotides agree with TRBD2. The CDR3 covers 16 residues. With V trimmed by 5 bases and J by 0 bases, 9 bases remained unmatched. From germline, CDR1 is DFQATT and CDR2 SNEGSKA (reference sequence). The CDR3 protein is CSAARAGGWSTDTQYF. In DNA, the CDR3 is TGCAGTGCTGCTCGAGCGGGGGGTTGGAGCACAGATACGCAGTATTTT.

This clonotype was seen more than once but under ten times. The chain combines TRBV24-1 with TRBJ2-1, with 11 bases that match TRBD2. CDR3 size: 15 residues. Germline CDR1 is KGHDR and CDR2 is SFDVKD. Germline trimming cut 4 bases from V and 8 bases from J; bases unmatched to any gene: 6. CDR3 residues: CATSDFSGGVDEQFF. As DNA, the CDR3 is TGTGCCACCAGTGACTTTAGCGGGGGGGTCGATGAGCAGTTCTTC.

The chain joins TRBV7-2 to TRBJ2-3; the D gene is possibly TRBD2 (5 bases). Between the trimmed V and J ends, which lost 2 bases and 6 bases, there was a span of 15 bases. The CDR3 sequence is 15 residues long. Germline CDR1 is SGHTA and CDR2 is FQGNSA. CDR3 in amino acids: CASSLHQQGSDTQYF. In nucleotides, the CDR3 is TGTGCCAGCAGCTTACACCAGCAAGGGAGCGATACGCAGTATTTT.

With respect to this clonotype: This may be a read error, as it is one base from a much larger clone. The chain couples TRBV7-2 to TRBJ2-1; D gene ambiguous. CDR3 length: 13 residues. Germline V gene sequence: CDR1 SGHTA, CDR2 FQGNSA. Deletions cut 5 bases from V and 9 bases from J, with 14 bases between. CDR3 residues: CASSGTATLEQFF. CDR3 sequence (DNA): TGTGCCAGCAGCGGTACCGCTACGCTTGAGCAGTTCTTC.

This clonotype occurred once. This may be a read error: a much more frequent sequence differs by one nucleotide. V is TRBV7-2 and J is TRBJ2-7; D not certain. Germline CDR1 SGHTA, CDR2 FQGNSA. The CDR3 spans 15 residues. V shed 0 bases and J shed 4 bases, with 13 bases lying between them. The CDR3 DNA reads TGTGCCAGCAGCTTAGCGGTCGGTGCACAGTACGAGCAGTACTTC. Protein sequence: CASSLAVGAQYEQYF.